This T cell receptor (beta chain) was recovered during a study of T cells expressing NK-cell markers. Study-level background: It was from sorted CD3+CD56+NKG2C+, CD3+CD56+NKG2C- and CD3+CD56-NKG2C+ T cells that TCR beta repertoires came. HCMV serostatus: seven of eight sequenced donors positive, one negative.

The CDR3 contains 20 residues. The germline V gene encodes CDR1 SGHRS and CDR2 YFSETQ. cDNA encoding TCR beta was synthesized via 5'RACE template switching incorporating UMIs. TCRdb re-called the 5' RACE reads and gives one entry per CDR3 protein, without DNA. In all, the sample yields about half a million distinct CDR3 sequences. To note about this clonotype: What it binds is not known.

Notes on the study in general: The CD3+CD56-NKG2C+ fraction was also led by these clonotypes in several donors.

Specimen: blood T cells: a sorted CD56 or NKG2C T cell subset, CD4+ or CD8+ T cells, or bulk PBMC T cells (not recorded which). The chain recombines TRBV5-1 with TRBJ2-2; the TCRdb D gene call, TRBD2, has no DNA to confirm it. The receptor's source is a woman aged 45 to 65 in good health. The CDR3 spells CASSLGLAGGPIGDTGELFF.